One sample yielded the 4 T cell receptor beta chains listed below, sequenced in a study of T-cell reconstitution after alpha-beta-depleted transplantation in children. Unique molecular identifiers were used in preparing the TCRbeta library. TCRdb ran MiXCR on the PCR reads and lists one entry per CDR3 protein. The sample records about 400,000 distinct CDR3 sequences, around 21% being singletons. The starting material was PBMCs from the stem cell graft donor, obtained from the stem cell graft. These receptors all come from a human donor who donated a stem cell graft to a child with acute myeloid leukemia.

This rearrangement joins TRBV11-1 to TRBJ2-5; D remains ambiguous. Germline-derived CDR1 and CDR2 are SGHAT and FQDESV (reference sequence). This CDR3 comprises 13 residues. V lost 5 bases, J lost 5 bases, and 12 bases lay in between. CDR3 coding DNA: TGTGCCAGCAGCCGGACCATCCTGGAGACCCAGTACTTC. Its protein is CASSRTILETQYF.

This clonotype has a count of ten or more. V and J are TRBV12-3 or TRBV12-4 and TRBJ2-1; D might be TRBD2 (6 bases). V lost 3 bases to trimming and J lost 8 bases, with 11 bases between them. The CDR3 consists of 13 residues. CDR3 amino acids: CASSFGGSDEQFF. The CDR3 coding sequence is TGTGCCAGCAGTTTCGGAGGGAGCGATGAGCAGTTCTTC.

This clonotype was seen a handful of times. V is TRBV19 and J is TRBJ2-1; a possible D gene is TRBD2 (6 bases). Germline CDR1 LNHDA, CDR2 SQIVND (reference sequence). The CDR3 totals 14 residues. Trimming pared 7 bases from V and 5 bases from J, leaving 15 bases between. The CDR3 spells CASTSGTSHNEQFF. The CDR3 DNA sequence: TGTGCCAGTACCTCCGGGACTTCTCACAATGAGCAGTTCTTC.

This clonotype was picked up a small number of times. The V and J genes are TRBV7-9 and TRBJ2-7; the D gene is possibly TRBD1 (6 bases). The CDR3 runs 17 residues. Deletions cut 1 base from V and 5 bases from J, with 21 bases between. Germline V gives CDR1 SEHNR, CDR2 FQNEAQ (reference sequence). The CDR3 bases are TGTGCCAGCAGCTTAGGAGGCGTGGGGGCCAGTCTGAACGAGCAGTACTTC. Translating it yields CASSLGGVGASLNEQYF.